Below are 10 T cell receptor beta chains sequenced from a single sample in a study of T cell repertoires in cytomegalovirus infection. TCRdb re-analysed the reads in MiXCR, keeping a single row per CDR3 protein. Here the sample spans more than 400,000 distinct CDR3 sequences, more than 25% being singletons. The sequenced sample was PBMCs. Receptors were obtained from a human donor in good health (CMV status not recorded). Some clones in this sample may be carry-over from other donors' samples.

The chain has TRBV20-1 and TRBJ1-1; D is perhaps TRBD1 (6 bases). V was cut by 7 bases and J by 6 bases, with 9 bases left in between. CDR3 length: 10 amino acids. CDR1 and CDR2 from the germline V gene are DFQATT and SNEGSKA (reference sequence). The CDR3 DNA follows: TGCAGTGAAGGGGGTCCTGAAGCTTTCTTT. Translating gives CSEGGPEAFF.

CDR3 loop: CASSYLGYGETQYF. DNA of the CDR3: TGTGCCAGCAGTTACTTGGGGTACGGGGAGACCCAGTACTTC. The rearrangement joins TRBV6-2 or TRBV6-3 to TRBJ2-5; D gene unclear. The CDR3 totals 14 residues. The germline V gene has CDR1 MNHEY and CDR2 SVGEGT. Deletions cut 1 base from V and 5 bases from J, with 11 bases between.

This clonotype was seen many times. The chain carries TRBV6-5 and TRBJ1-2; no clear D gene. Germline V gene sequence: CDR1 MNHEY, CDR2 SVGAGI. This CDR3 comprises 13 residues. Trimming took 2 bases from V and 1 from J, leaving 5 bases between them. In nucleotides, the CDR3 is TGTGCCAGCAGTTACAACAGTAACTATGGCTACACCTTC. Protein sequence: CASSYNSNYGYTF.

The rearrangement links TRBV7-2 to TRBJ2-3; D may be TRBD2 (6 bases). This CDR3 contains 20 residues. Germline CDR1 SGHTA, CDR2 FQGNSA. V lost 3 bases to trimming and J lost 0 bases, with 25 bases between them. CDR3 coding DNA: TGTGCCAGCAGCTTTGGGTCCGGGGGATCAAGGGGAGGTAGCACAGATACGCAGTATTTT. This sequence encodes CASSFGSGGSRGGSTDTQYF. The full variable domain, with the rest looked up from reference TRBV7-2 and TRBJ2-3, is GAGVSQSPSNKVTEKGKDVELRCDPISGHTALYWYRQSLGQGLEFLIYFQGNSAPDKSGLPSDRFSAERTGGSVSTLTIQRTQQEDSAVYLCASSFGSGGSRGGSTDTQYFGPGTRLTVL.

This clonotype showed up just once. The rearrangement links TRBV4-1 to TRBJ1-5; unclear D gene. The germline CDR1 and CDR2 sequences are MGHRA and YSYEKL. V was clipped by 4 bases and J by 4 bases, with 8 bases between them. The CDR3 totals 13 residues. CDR3 sequence: CASSPGWNQPQHF. CDR3 bases: TGCGCCAGCAGCCCTGGGTGGAATCAGCCCCAGCATTTT.

This clonotype was counted only a few times. The chain combines TRBV25-1 with TRBJ1-6; weak D call: TRBD1 (6 bases). Trimming removed 7 bases at V and 7 bases at J, with 14 bases between. The length of the CDR3 is 14 residues. Germline-derived CDR1 and CDR2 are MGHDK and SYGVNS. In DNA form, the CDR3 reads TGTGCCAGCAAAGGACAGATGGCGAATTCACCCCTCCACTTT. Translation gives CASKGQMANSPLHF.

This chain connects TRBV3-1 to TRBJ2-1, with D unclear. The CDR3 sequence is 16 residues long. With 2 bases removed from V and 0 bases from J, the gap between germline ends came to 11 bases. CDR1 and CDR2 (germline): LGHDT, YNNKEL (reference sequence). This CDR3 is CASSQSGFHSYNEQFF. The DNA of the CDR3 is TGTGCCAGCAGCCAATCCGGCTTTCACTCCTACAATGAGCAGTTCTTC.

V is TRBV6-1 and J is TRBJ2-7, with 13 bases matching TRBD2. V was pared by 5 bases and J by 5 bases, with 6 bases of the junction left unmatched. Per germline, CDR1 MNHNS and CDR2 SASEGT. The CDR3 extends over 15 amino acids. CDR3: CASSPGLAGVDEQYF. CDR3 DNA: TGTGCCAGCAGTCCCGGACTAGCGGGAGTAGACGAGCAGTACTTC.

The chain employs TRBV20-1 and TRBJ1-1; 7 bases fit TRBD1. CDR1 and CDR2 from the germline V gene are DFQATT and SNEGSKA (reference sequence). After removal of 3 bases from V and 1 base from J, the junction contained 8 bases not matched to a gene. The CDR3 spans 15 residues. Here the CDR3 DNA reads TGCAGTGCTAGTGGGCAGGGGGAGTCGAACACTGAAGCTTTCTTT. Protein: CSASGQGESNTEAFF.

This clonotype has ten or more counts. This chain uses TRBV12-5 with TRBJ1-1; D may be TRBD1 (6 bases). V lost 6 bases, J lost 1 base, and 15 bases lay in between. This CDR3 spans 15 amino acids. The germline gives CDR1 LGHNT, CDR2 FRNRAP. The CDR3 loop reads CASGSAGHPNTEAFF. CDR3 nucleotides: TGTGCTAGTGGCTCCGCGGGACACCCGAACACTGAAGCTTTCTTT. The entire variable domain, with the rest obtained from reference TRBV12-5 and TRBJ1-1, is as follows: DARVTQTPRHKVTEMGQEVTMRCQPILGHNTVFWYRQTMMQGLELLAYFRNRAPLDDSGMPKDRFSAEMPDATLATLKIQPSEPRDSAVYFCASGSAGHPNTEAFFGQGTRLTVV.